The 27 T cell receptor beta chains in this list originate from one sample, sequenced in a study of T cells in Graves' hyperthyroidism and ophthalmopathy (dated by TCRdb to the late 2010s). The method was multiplex PCR. The instrument given in TCRdb is Illumina HiSeq 2000. Amplification of TCR beta CDR3 regions was carried out from RNA transcripts. The first round of RT-PCR for the TCR CDR3 was performed with the HTBI primer set and the Qiagen OneStep RT-PCR kit. TCRdb ran its own pipeline on the public reads, namely fastp trimming at Q25 and MiXCR clone calling, and kept in-frame beta chains. Entries that share a CDR3 protein sequence are merged under the most common genes and DNA. In this sample the table shows about 610,000 distinct CDR3 sequences, roughly 15% of which occur a single time. 2.5% to 4% of the sample is in the top ten clones. Input material: blood. The receptor set was obtained from a woman aged 40 to 50 with Graves' ophthalmopathy.

The chain recombines TRBV9 with TRBJ1-3; D is possibly TRBD1 (5 bases). This CDR3 contains 15 residues. Germline loops: CDR1 SGDLS, CDR2 YYNGEE. V lost 0 bases and J lost 0, with 7 bases in between. CDR3 nucleotides: TGTGCCAGCAGCGTAGACGACAGCTCTGGAAACACCATATATTTT. It specifies CASSVDDSSGNTIYF.

This clonotype was counted a few times. CDR3 residues: CASSLVRGSETYSNQPQHF. The CDR3 region has the DNA TGTGCCAGCAGCTTAGTACGGGGCAGCGAAACCTATAGCAATCAGCCCCAGCATTTT. V is TRBV7-9 and J is TRBJ1-5; weak D call: TRBD1 (5 bases). CDR1 is SEHNR, CDR2 FQNEAQ, per germline (reference sequence). This CDR3 comprises 19 residues. With 1 base removed from V and 0 bases from J, the gap between germline ends came to 19 bases.

This clonotype was found a few times. At one of its ends the junction is not consistent with the germline gene, which may arise from a read error. The chain combines TRBV10-2 with TRBJ1-1; D may be TRBD1 (6 bases). The CDR3 has 15 residues. Germline-derived CDR1 and CDR2 are WSHSY and SAAADI. CDR3 coding DNA: TGCGCCAGCAGTACTATACAGGGCTGGAACACTGAAACTTTCTTT. The encoded protein is CASSTIQGWNTETFF.

The table lists this clonotype with many counts. The chain joins TRBV12-3 or TRBV12-4 to TRBJ1-1; D might be TRBD1 (5 bases). V lost 3 bases, J lost 4 bases, and 12 bases lay in between. The CDR3 consists of 14 residues. The CDR3 DNA is TGTGCCAGCAGTTTGGGCCGTGGGGGCACTGAAGCTTTCTTT. Its protein product is CASSLGRGGTEAFF.

At least ten counts were recorded for this clonotype. V gene TRBV12-3 or TRBV12-4 combines with J gene TRBJ1-1, with D unclear. V lost 3 bases and J 10 bases, leaving 12 bases between the germline ends. The CDR3 runs to 12 residues. CDR3 DNA: TGTGCCAGCAGTTTGAGGCTCCGGGCAGCTTTCTTT. Protein sequence: CASSLRLRAAFF.

This sequence joins TRBV20-1 and TRBJ2-6; D call uncertain. The CDR3 is 13 residues long. Trimming stripped 3 bases from V and 2 bases from J, with 5 bases between. Germline CDR1 and CDR2: DFQATT and SNEGSKA (reference sequence). The DNA of the CDR3 is TGCAGTGCTAGGTTAACTGGGGCCAACGTCCTGACTTTC. This gives the protein CSARLTGANVLTF.

This chain connects TRBV20-1 to TRBJ2-3; 8 nucleotides match TRBD2. The CDR3 has 14 amino acids. The V gene's germline CDR1 is DFQATT and CDR2 SNEGSKA (reference sequence). Unmatched junction bases numbered 4, after V lost 3 bases and J lost 2 bases. In DNA, the CDR3 is TGCAGTGCTAGGAGCGGGGGACCCACAGATACGCAGTATTTT. Its protein product is CSARSGGPTDTQYF.

This clonotype was counted ten times or more. V and J are TRBV2 and TRBJ2-1; tentative D call: TRBD2 (5 bases). Germline V CDR1 and CDR2: SNHLY, FYNNEI. Trimming took 3 bases from V and 6 from J, leaving 15 bases between them. The CDR3 totals 15 residues. CDR3 nucleotides: TGTGCCAGCAGTGAGAGGGCTTCAGCCCCCAATGAGCAGTTCTTC. Translation gives CASSERASAPNEQFF. Full variable domain (rest looked up from reference TRBV2 and TRBJ2-1): EPEVTQTPSHQVTQMGQEVILRCVPISNHLYFYWYRQILGQKVEFLVSFYNNEISEKSEIFDDQFSVERPDGSNFTLKIRSTKLEDSAMYFCASSERASAPNEQFFGPGTRLTVL.

Details on this clonotype: A junction end diverges from the germline sequence, so it may reflect a read error. The chain is built from TRBV6-9 and TRBJ2-3; D unresolved. The CDR3 has 14 amino acids. Germline V lookup: CDR1 MNHGY, CDR2 SVAAGI. CDR3 DNA sequence: TGCGCCAGCAGTGAGTCCCGGATCACAGATACGCAGTATTTT. This codes for CASSESRITDTQYF.

This clonotype was counted ten times or more. The CDR3 loop is CASSLVGGNTIYF. The CDR3 bases are TGCGCCAGCAGCTTGGTTGGGGGAAACACCATATATTTT. This sequence joins TRBV5-1 and TRBJ1-3, with D unclear. The V gene's germline CDR1 is SGHRS and CDR2 YFSETQ. The CDR3 runs 13 residues. Between the trimmed V and J ends, which lost 0 bases and 4 bases, there was a span of 5 bases.

This rearrangement joins TRBV10-2 to TRBJ2-7; D might be TRBD2 (5 bases). V lost 9 bases and J 5 bases, leaving 23 bases between the germline ends. The V gene's germline CDR1 is WSHSY and CDR2 SAAADI. The CDR3 length is 15 residues. CDR3: CASAALRTGTNEQYF. Here the CDR3 DNA reads TGCGCCAGTGCCGCGCTAAGGACTGGCACCAACGAGCAGTACTTC.

This clonotype was seen a few times. The V call is TRBV19, the J call TRBJ1-1, with D possibly being TRBD1 (6 bases). V lost 7 bases to trimming and J lost 6 bases, with 27 bases between them. Germline-derived CDR1 and CDR2 are LNHDA and SQIVND (reference sequence). This CDR3 contains 17 residues. The CDR3 sequence is CASTLRPGAGDGAEAFF. DNA for the CDR3: TGTGCCAGTACCTTAAGACCGGGGGCAGGGGATGGCGCTGAAGCTTTCTTT.

This clonotype was observed many times. The J gene is TRBJ1-5, the V gene TRBV10-2; D gene uncertain. CDR1 WSHSY and CDR2 SAAADI come from the germline V gene. The V gene lost 2 bases and the J gene lost 5 bases, with 4 bases spanning the gap. The length of the CDR3 is 12 residues. CDR3: CASSEGDQPQHF. The CDR3 DNA follows: TGCGCCAGCAGTGAGGGAGATCAGCCCCAGCATTTT.

The chain joins TRBV7-2 to TRBJ2-5, with a possible D match to TRBD2 (6 bases). V lost 1 base to trimming and J lost 1 base, with 13 bases between them. From germline, CDR1 is SGHTA and CDR2 FQGNSA. The CDR3 is 16 residues long. Here the CDR3 reads CASSLGILSGQETQYF. The DNA of the CDR3 is TGTGCCAGCAGCTTAGGTATTCTTAGCGGCCAAGAGACCCAGTACTTC.

The genes are TRBV11-1 and TRBJ1-1; D remains ambiguous. Trimming took off 5 bases at V and 6 bases at J, with 10 bases between the two ends. Germline values: CDR1 SGHAT, CDR2 FQDESV (reference sequence). CDR3 length: 12 residues. The CDR3 loop reads CASSRSRPEAFF. CDR3 DNA sequence: TGTGCCAGCAGCCGTTCCCGGCCTGAAGCTTTCTTT.

This clonotype was observed a handful of times. The chain joins TRBV6-1 to TRBJ2-2; D perhaps matches TRBD1 (6 bases). From germline, CDR1 is MNHNS and CDR2 SASEGT. The V and J ends lost 10 bases and 8 bases respectively, with 17 bases between them. The CDR3 is made up of 13 amino acids. CDR3: CATQKQGTGELFF. The CDR3 DNA reads as TGTGCCACCCAGAAACAGGGAACGGGGGAGCTGTTTTTT.

The chain recombines TRBV7-9 with TRBJ2-2, with 7 nucleotides matching TRBD1. Germline loops: CDR1 SEHNR, CDR2 FQNEAQ (reference sequence). Trimming took 5 bases from V and 0 from J; bases not matched to a gene: 12. CDR3 length equals 18 residues. As DNA, the CDR3 is TGTGCCAGCAGCGCCATCCGGGACAGCCCCGCGAACACCGGGGAGCTGTTTTTT. Its protein product is CASSAIRDSPANTGELFF.

This clonotype was found many times. J is TRBJ2-5 and V is TRBV9; D uncertain. This CDR3 spans 13 amino acids. Per germline, CDR1 SGDLS and CDR2 YYNGEE. Trimming took off 7 bases at V and 1 base at J, with 11 bases between the two ends. In nucleotides, the CDR3 is TGTGCCAGCTCGGTGGAAGCCCAAGAGACCCAGTACTTC. It codes for CASSVEAQETQYF.

This clonotype was picked up a small number of times. This chain joins TRBV27 and TRBJ2-1; TRBD2 aligns across 12 bases. Germline V lookup: CDR1 MNHEY, CDR2 SMNVEV (reference sequence). The CDR3 covers 15 residues. Trimming cost V 4 bases and J 9 bases; bases outside gene matches: 7. CDR3 in amino acids: CASSSTSGGRGEQFF. The CDR3 DNA reads as TGTGCCAGCAGTTCAACTAGCGGGGGGCGGGGTGAGCAGTTCTTC.

The chain couples TRBV4-1 to TRBJ1-5; D is ambiguous. From germline, CDR1 is MGHRA and CDR2 YSYEKL. V gave up 0 bases and J gave up 4 bases, with 10 bases separating them. The CDR3 covers 15 residues. For the CDR3, the DNA is TGCGCCAGCAGCCAAGAAACGGGTGTAAATCAGCCCCAGCATTTT. This sequence encodes CASSQETGVNQPQHF.

The chain uses TRBV25-1 and TRBJ1-1, with D possibly TRBD1 on 6 matching bases. The CDR3 covers 11 residues. V was pared by 6 bases and J by 11 bases, with 13 bases between. Per germline, CDR1 MGHDK and CDR2 SYGVNS. The CDR3 protein is CASRATGKAFF. The CDR3 DNA reads as TGTGCCAGCAGAGCGACAGGAAAGGCTTTCTTT.

Of note for this clonotype: A read error may be the cause here, since a much bigger clone is one base away. The rearrangement joins TRBV6-1 to TRBJ2-7, with 10 bases fitting TRBD2. The length of the CDR3 is 14 residues. With V trimmed by 7 bases and J by 3 bases, 6 bases remained unmatched. Germline CDR1 reads MNHNS; CDR2 reads SASEGT. The CDR3 bases are TGTGCCAGCAAACCGGGACTAGCGTGCTACGAGCAGTACTTC. Amino acid sequence: CASKPGLACYEQYF.

This clonotype was seen repeatedly, ten times or more. This chain joins TRBV2 and TRBJ2-2; TRBD1 might be the D (5 bases). Trimming shortened V by 4 bases and J by 7 bases, and 10 bases separated the two germline ends. The CDR3 consists of 13 residues. Germline values: CDR1 SNHLY, CDR2 FYNNEI. The CDR3 DNA follows: TGTGCCAGCAGTGCGCAGGGAAGCGGGGAGCTGTTTTTT. Its translation is CASSAQGSGELFF.

The chain recombines TRBV15 with TRBJ1-1; weak D call: TRBD1 (6 bases). Trimming left V 3 bases short and J 3 bases short, with 8 bases between. Germline V gene lookup returns CDR1 LNHNV and CDR2 YYDKDF (reference sequence). This CDR3 contains 13 residues. In DNA form, the CDR3 reads TGTGCCACCAGCAGGCAGGGGCACACTGAAGCTTTCTTT. It yields the protein CATSRQGHTEAFF.

J is TRBJ2-6 and V is TRBV2; TRBD2 might be the D (5 bases). The V end lost 7 bases, the J end lost 0 bases, and 10 bases lay between the germline ends. CDR3 length: 15 amino acids. Germline CDR1 reads SNHLY; CDR2 reads FYNNEI. CDR3 bases: TGTGCCAGCAATAGCGAACTCTCTGGGGCCAACGTCCTGACTTTC. Its protein product is CASNSELSGANVLTF. The complete variable domain, with remaining parts taken from reference TRBV2 and TRBJ2-6, reads EPEVTQTPSHQVTQMGQEVILRCVPISNHLYFYWYRQILGQKVEFLVSFYNNEISEKSEIFDDQFSVERPDGSNFTLKIRSTKLEDSAMYFCASNSELSGANVLTFGAGSRLTVL.

This clonotype has at least ten counts. The chain recombines TRBV20-1 with TRBJ1-2; D uncertain. CDR3 length: 13 amino acids. Trimming took off 3 bases at V and 0 bases at J, with 8 bases between the two ends. CDR1 and CDR2 from the germline V gene are DFQATT and SNEGSKA (reference sequence). The CDR3 DNA is TGCAGTGCTAGTTCCGGGGCTAACTATGGCTACACCTTC. Its protein product is CSASSGANYGYTF.

This clonotype appeared a few times. CDR3 amino acids: CSARAASGGGANVLTF. CDR3 in DNA: TGCAGTGCCAGGGCCGCTTCAGGGGGGGGGGCCAACGTCCTGACTTTC. This chain joins TRBV20-1 and TRBJ2-6; D possibly corresponds to TRBD1 (7 bases). Germline values: CDR1 DFQATT, CDR2 SNEGSKA (reference sequence). CDR3 length: 16 residues. V was pared by 6 bases and J by 4 bases, with 19 bases between.